This TCR beta chain was obtained from a study of neoadjuvant anti-PD-1 for oral cavity cancer. PBMC libraries mostly used 400 to 550 ng of input genomic DNA, with six replicates per sample. Clones were read by immunoSEQ multiplex PCR, and TCRdb kept only the in-frame ones, dropping some. Counted here are 12,000 to 15,000 clones, 60% to 70% occurring once; the ten biggest clones make up around 3.2%. In its sample, this clone was seen a few times. The sample in question was PBMCs, obtained before nivolumab (anti-PD-1) treatment. This receptor was taken from a person between 40 and 85 years old with oral cavity squamous cell carcinoma.

The CDR3 reads CASSYSPPYSNQPQHF. CDR3 DNA sequence: TGTGCCAGCAGTTACTCGCCGCCGTATAGCAATCAGCCCCAGCATTTT. The chain recombines TRBV6-5 with TRBJ1-5; no definite D call. The CDR3 is made up of 16 amino acids. V dropped 0 bases and J dropped 0 bases, with 9 bases sitting between them. The germline CDR1 and CDR2 sequences are MNHEY and SVGAGI.